A single sample is the source of the 18 T cell receptor beta chains below, sequenced in a study of shared clonotypes between healthy human individuals (dated by TCRdb to 2018 to 2021). CD8 naive samples were obtained by positive selection for CCR7 among CD45RO-negative cells, yielding a CD45RA+CCR7+ population from which TemRA cells were excluded. The method behind the library was the immunoSEQ multiplex PCR assay. TCRdb stores this immuneACCESS table with in-frame sequences only. Part of the clones is absent; in the studies checked, under half of the shortfall reflects unresolved V genes, and no reason is known for the rest. The sample table lists fewer than 800,000 clones, about 91% of them with a count of one. The top ten clones comprise nearly 25% of the sample. Sample: naive CD8+ T cells sorted from blood. The sample's cell subset or site label is to be understood as: CD45RA+CCR7+. The source of these receptors is a young man in good health.

The chain links TRBV18 to TRBJ2-3; maybe TRBD2 (7 bases). V was clipped by 1 base and J by 0 bases, with 20 bases between them. CDR3 length: 19 residues. The germline V gene has CDR1 KGHSH and CDR2 LQKENI. The CDR3 here is CASSPLETGGSSSTDTQYF. CDR3 DNA: TGTGCCAGCTCACCACTCGAGACAGGCGGGAGTTCTAGCACAGATACGCAGTATTTT.

The genes are TRBV9 and TRBJ2-5; 11 bases fit TRBD2. Trimming at V came to 5 bases and at J to 3 bases, leaving 9 bases not matched to a gene. The CDR3 covers 16 residues. Looked up from germline, CDR1 is SGDLS and CDR2 is YYNGEE. The CDR3 DNA reads TGTGCCAGCAGTGGATCTACTAGCGGGAGAAAAGAGACCCAGTACTTC. Its protein product is CASSGSTSGRKETQYF. The entire variable domain, with the rest obtained from reference TRBV9 and TRBJ2-5, is as follows: DSGVTQTPKHLITATGQRVTLRCSPRSGDLSVYWYQQSLDQGLQFLIQYYNGEERAKGNILERFSAQQFPDLHSELNLSSLELGDSALYFCASSGSTSGRKETQYFGPGTRLLVL.

The J gene is TRBJ2-1, the V gene TRBV7-3; the D gene is possibly TRBD2 (6 bases). The germline V gene encodes CDR1 SGHTA and CDR2 FQGTGA. V lost 6 bases and J lost 6, with 12 bases in between. The CDR3 runs 13 residues. CDR3: CASSWDLTNEQFF. The CDR3 region has the DNA TGTGCCAGCAGTTGGGACTTAACCAATGAGCAGTTCTTC.

This chain uses TRBV5-1 with TRBJ1-2; 7 bases match TRBD1. Losses at the gene ends were 0 bases for V and 4 bases for J; bases not matched to a gene: 6. Germline CDR1 and CDR2: SGHRS and YFSETQ. The CDR3 loop spans 15 amino acids. CDR3 sequence reads: CASSLGQGIFYGYTF. The CDR3 nucleotides read TGCGCCAGCAGCTTGGGACAGGGTATTTTCTATGGCTACACCTTC.

The V and J genes are TRBV9 and TRBJ2-2, with D uncertain. Germline V gene data show CDR1 as SGDLS and CDR2 as YYNGEE. CDR3 length: 12 amino acids. V gave up 4 bases and J gave up 3 bases, with 4 bases separating them. The CDR3 region has the DNA TGTGCCAGCAGCCCCGACACCGGGGAGCTGTTTTTT. The encoded protein is CASSPDTGELFF.

The chain recombines TRBV18 with TRBJ2-2; the D gene is possibly TRBD2 (5 bases). The germline V gene has CDR1 KGHSH and CDR2 LQKENI. This CDR3 has 17 residues. V was shortened by 4 bases and J by 3 bases, with 18 bases between the two germline ends. CDR3 in amino acids: CASSLWVRAADTGELFF. Here the CDR3 DNA reads TGTGCCAGCTCACTCTGGGTGCGGGCTGCGGACACCGGGGAGCTGTTTTTT. The variable domain in full, completed from reference TRBV18 and TRBJ2-2, reads NAGVMQNPRHLVRRRGQEARLRCSPMKGHSHVYWYRQLPEEGLKFMVYLQKENIIDESGMPKERFSAEFPKEGPSILRIQQVVRGDSAAYFCASSLWVRAADTGELFFGEGSRLTVL.

Here the CDR3 DNA reads TGTGCCAGCAGTTGGACTAGCGGGGCTTACAATGAGCAGTTCTTC. Protein product: CASSWTSGAYNEQFF. This chain links TRBV27 with TRBJ2-1; the match to TRBD2 covers 12 bases. V dropped 4 bases and J dropped 4; count of bases not matched to a gene: 2. Germline CDR1 MNHEY, CDR2 SMNVEV (reference sequence). The CDR3 totals 15 residues.

The chain has TRBV29-1 and TRBJ1-2, with TRBD1 matching 9 bases. In germline, CDR1 is SQVTM, CDR2 ANQGSEA. The CDR3 runs to 14 residues. The V gene end was trimmed by 6 bases and the J gene end by 8 bases; junction bases not matched to a gene: 13. This CDR3 reads CSVPTGTGFDGYTF. The CDR3 DNA sequence: TGCAGCGTGCCAACCGGGACAGGGTTTGACGGCTACACCTTC.

This chain connects TRBV27 to TRBJ2-7; D possibly corresponds to TRBD1 (6 bases). The CDR3 runs to 13 residues. CDR1 is MNHEY, CDR2 SMNVEV, per germline (reference sequence). Trimming took 3 bases from V and 5 from J, leaving 11 bases between them. CDR3 region: CASSFQGFNEQYF. CDR3 nucleotides: TGTGCCAGCAGTTTCCAGGGGTTCAACGAGCAGTACTTC.

The chain has TRBV11-2 and TRBJ2-4; D gene unclear. The CDR3 runs to 14 residues. Per germline, CDR1 SGHAT and CDR2 FQNNGV. Trimming left V 0 bases short and J 6 bases short, with 9 bases between. The CDR3 sequence is CASSLDPNGNIQYF. As DNA, the CDR3 is TGTGCCAGCAGCTTAGACCCCAATGGAAACATTCAGTACTTC.

The V and J genes are TRBV5-4 and TRBJ1-3, with 9 bases aligning to TRBD1. The trim removed 4 bases at V and 7 bases at J, leaving 9 bases unmatched. The CDR3 runs to 15 residues. Germline V gene data show CDR1 as SGHNT and CDR2 as YYREEE (reference sequence). The CDR3 loop reads CASSAGDRALNTIYF. Here the CDR3 DNA reads TGTGCCAGCAGCGCGGGGGACAGGGCTCTTAACACCATATATTTT.

The V and J genes are TRBV7-2 and TRBJ2-5, with D hard to call. The germline V gene has CDR1 SGHTA and CDR2 FQGNSA. Trimming pared 1 base from V and 1 base from J, leaving 7 bases between. The CDR3 extends over 14 amino acids. The CDR3 coding sequence is TGTGCCAGCAGCTTAGATAACGGCCAAGAGACCCAGTACTTC. Translating gives CASSLDNGQETQYF.

The chain has TRBV28 and TRBJ2-5, with a tentative D call TRBD1 (6 bases). Germline CDR1 MDHEN, CDR2 SYDVKM. The CDR3 totals 13 residues. V was trimmed by 7 bases and J by 0 bases, leaving 9 bases between them. CDR3 DNA sequence: TGTGCCAGCACCACAGGGAACCAAGAGACCCAGTACTTC. It encodes CASTTGNQETQYF.

The chain uses TRBV7-3 and TRBJ2-5; 7 bases are a match to TRBD2. CDR1 and CDR2 from the germline V gene are SGHTA and FQGTGA. The CDR3 has 15 residues. The ends lost 5 bases at V and 5 bases at J; junction bases unmatched: 11. CDR3 nucleotides: TGTGCCAGCAGCCCCCTCGGCGGGAGTACCGAGACCCAGTACTTC. This codes for CASSPLGGSTETQYF. Based on the CDR3 plus reference TRBV7-3 and TRBJ2-5, the full variable domain is GAGVSQTPSNKVTEKGKYVELRCDPISGHTALYWYRQSLGQGPEFLIYFQGTGAADDSGLPNDRFFAVRPEGSVSTLKIQRTERGDSAVYLCASSPLGGSTETQYFGPGTRLLVL.

The CDR3 here is CASSLAGDQETQYF. CDR3 DNA: TGTGCCAGCAGCTTAGCCGGGGACCAAGAGACCCAGTACTTC. The chain has TRBV7-3 and TRBJ2-5; a weak D match, TRBD2 (5 bases). The CDR3 is made up of 14 amino acids. In germline, CDR1 is SGHTA, CDR2 FQGTGA. V was clipped by 2 bases and J by 0 bases, with 7 bases between them.

The genes are TRBV11-2 and TRBJ2-7, with TRBD2 matching 12 bases. Germline V CDR1 and CDR2: SGHAT, FQNNGV. V trimming: 3 bases; J trimming: 4 bases; junction bases outside the gene matches: 4. This CDR3 is 15 amino acids long. This CDR3 reads CASSFWGTSGYEQYF. The CDR3 nucleotides are TGTGCCAGCAGCTTCTGGGGGACTAGCGGGTACGAGCAGTACTTC.

This CDR3 reads CASSFDSNYNEQFF. CDR3 coding DNA: TGTGCCAGCAGCTTTGACAGCAACTACAATGAGCAGTTCTTC. V usage is TRBV7-3 and J usage is TRBJ2-1, with D perhaps TRBD1 (5 bases). The CDR3 runs 14 residues. Germline V gene lookup returns CDR1 SGHTA and CDR2 FQGTGA. With 3 bases removed from V and 3 bases from J, the gap between germline ends came to 9 bases.

V usage is TRBV29-1 and J usage is TRBJ2-2, with D unresolved. Germline V gene data show CDR1 as SQVTM and CDR2 as ANQGSEA. Between the trimmed V and J ends, which lost 3 bases and 0 bases, there was a span of 11 bases. This CDR3 spans 15 amino acids. This CDR3 is CSVESGPANTGELFF. For the CDR3, the DNA is TGCAGCGTTGAGAGTGGTCCCGCGAACACCGGGGAGCTGTTTTTT.